Below are 11 T cell receptor beta chains sequenced from a single sample in a study of T cell changes during pregnancy in multiple sclerosis. Some clones are missing from TCRdb's copy, which holds only in-frame ones; the method was immunoSEQ multiplex PCR. Found here are 60,000 or so clones, 91% of them singletons; the top ten hold around 0.9%. The material sequenced was peripheral blood, taken before pregnancy. The receptors derive from a female donor with multiple sclerosis, enrolled in a pregnancy study.

This clone appeared once. This chain uses TRBV5-8 with TRBJ1-1; D is perhaps TRBD1 (6 bases). The CDR3 is 15 residues long. CDR1 is SGHTS, CDR2 YDEGEE, per germline. The germline V and J ends were trimmed by 6 bases and 1 base, with 16 bases remaining between them. CDR3 nucleotides: TGTGCCAGCACCCATGGGGGGGCTTGGAACACTGAAGCTTTCTTT. Translated: CASTHGGAWNTEAFF.

V gene TRBV9 combines with J gene TRBJ1-2; 10 nucleotides match TRBD1. The CDR3 has 14 residues. V shed 4 bases and J 2 bases; nucleotides not matched to a gene: 2. In germline, CDR1 is SGDLS, CDR2 YYNGEE. The CDR3 region has the DNA TGTGCCAGCAGCCCGGGACAGGGGAACTATGGCTACACCTTC. It is translated as CASSPGQGNYGYTF.

V and J are TRBV15 and TRBJ2-4; 9 bases are a match to TRBD1. V dropped 1 base and J dropped 8; count of bases not matched to a gene: 6. The CDR3 consists of 15 residues. CDR1 and CDR2 from the germline V gene are LNHNV and YYDKDF (reference sequence). The CDR3 spells CATSRGGQGADIQYF. As DNA, the CDR3 is TGTGCCACCAGCAGAGGGGGACAGGGTGCGGACATTCAGTACTTC.

The chain carries TRBV23-1 and TRBJ2-3, with D possibly matching TRBD1 (6 bases). Being an ORF, TRBV23-1 has a function that is uncertain. The ends were cut back, 6 bases at V and 3 bases at J, with 10 bases in the middle. This CDR3 is 13 amino acids long. For the CDR3, the DNA is TGCGCCAGCAGACCTAGGGGGACAGATACGCAGTATTTT. Translation: CASRPRGTDTQYF.

The rearrangement links TRBV4-2 to TRBJ2-3, with TRBD2 identical over 8 bases. Per the germline V gene, CDR1 is LGHNA and CDR2 is YNFKEQ. Germline trimming cut 5 bases from V and 4 bases from J; bases unmatched to any gene: 8. This CDR3 spans 15 amino acids. Here the CDR3 reads CASSGLAGTPDTQYF. CDR3 nucleotides: TGTGCCAGCAGCGGCTTAGCGGGGACCCCAGATACGCAGTATTTT.

CDR3 region: CAWSPARQETQYF. The CDR3, as DNA: TGTGCCTGGAGTCCCGCCAGGCAAGAGACCCAGTACTTC. J is TRBJ2-5 and V is TRBV30; D is undetermined. CDR1 and CDR2 (germline): GTSNPN, SVGIG (reference sequence). Trimming took off 2 bases at V and 2 bases at J, with 9 bases between the two ends. The length of the CDR3 is 13 residues.

CDR3 sequence reads: CASSLGGVLAKNIQYF. The CDR3 nucleotides are TGTGCCAGCAGCTTGGGGGGGGTCCTAGCCAAAAACATTCAGTACTTC. V gene TRBV5-4 combines with J gene TRBJ2-4, with a possible D match to TRBD2 (6 bases). The germline V gene encodes CDR1 SGHNT and CDR2 YYREEE (reference sequence). V lost 0 bases and J 0 bases, leaving 10 bases between the germline ends. This CDR3 has 16 amino acids.

The rearrangement joins TRBV9 to TRBJ1-2, with a possible D match to TRBD1 (5 bases). In germline, CDR1 is SGDLS, CDR2 YYNGEE. V was shortened by 0 bases and J by 5 bases, with 11 bases between the two germline ends. The CDR3 has 14 amino acids. The CDR3 protein is CASSVAGDHYGYTF. As DNA, the CDR3 is TGTGCCAGCAGCGTAGCGGGGGACCATTATGGCTACACCTTC. Together with reference TRBV9 and TRBJ1-2, the CDR3 gives the full variable domain: DSGVTQTPKHLITATGQRVTLRCSPRSGDLSVYWYQQSLDQGLQFLIQYYNGEERAKGNILERFSAQQFPDLHSELNLSSLELGDSALYFCASSVAGDHYGYTFGSGTRLTVV.

V usage is TRBV6-1 and J usage is TRBJ2-2, with 8 bases matching TRBD1. Germline values: CDR1 MNHNS, CDR2 SASEGT. There are 15 residues in the CDR3. V shed 4 bases, J shed 8 bases, and the junction held 9 bases outside the gene matches. The CDR3 region has the DNA TGTGCCAGCAGTGCCCTTCAGGGGGCTTGGGGGGAGCTGTTTTTT. This encodes CASSALQGAWGELFF.

A single count supports this clone. The chain joins TRBV7-9 to TRBJ2-7; D possibly corresponds to TRBD1 (6 bases). Trimming removed 5 bases at V and 1 base at J, with 15 bases between. Per germline, CDR1 SEHNR and CDR2 FQNEAQ (reference sequence). CDR3 length: 15 amino acids. The CDR3 nucleotides are TGTGCCAGCAGCCCAACCGACAGGCCGTCCTACGAGCAGTACTTC. This sequence encodes CASSPTDRPSYEQYF.

In regard to this clone: Other DNA variants within this sample encode the same CDR3. The chain combines TRBV10-3 with TRBJ1-1; no firm D call. The ends were cut back, 2 bases at V and 1 base at J, with 8 bases in the middle. The CDR3 consists of 14 residues. CDR1 and CDR2 from the germline V gene are ENHRY and SYGVKD. The CDR3 reads CAISEALGNTEAFF. In DNA form, the CDR3 reads TGTGCCATCAGTGAGGCACTCGGGAACACTGAAGCTTTCTTT.